This TCR beta chain appears in the sequencing data of a study of CD8+CD57+ T cells in acquired aplastic anemia. With respect to this clonotype: Since a much larger clone is just one base distant, this may be a read error.

For CDR3 and TCR beta VDJ profiling, genomic DNA was the template used. In TCRdb, the reads were re-called with MiXCR into one record per CDR3 protein. In the table there are tens of thousands of distinct CDR3 sequences, about 78% of which are singletons. Per germline, CDR1 MNHEY and CDR2 SMNVEV (reference sequence). This CDR3 contains 17 residues. The V gene is TRBV27, the J gene TRBJ1-1; 10 nucleotides line up with TRBD1. The sample was sorted CD4+, CD8+, or CD8+CD57+ T cells (not recorded which) from PBMCs. The sequence came from a human donor in good health, serving as a control. In DNA form, the CDR3 reads TGTGTCAGCAGTCCAGACCGGGACAGGGGAGGGAGTACTGAAGCTTTCTTT. The encoded protein is CVSSPDRDRGGSTEAFF.